This TCR beta chain stems from a study of blood T cell repertoires in COVID-19. Overall study context: From the United States, Italy and Spain came samples of acute and convalescent COVID-19. Sample material is recorded as cDNA or gDNA derived from T cells, B-cell-depleted T cells, or PBMCs.

Assay: immunoSEQ multiplex PCR; the TCRdb copy retains only in-frame clones and omits some. In the table there are 180,000 or so clones, 85% to 90% of which are singletons. This clone occurred a few times. The CDR3 extends over 15 amino acids. Germline V lookup: CDR1 SGHKS, CDR2 YYEKEE (reference sequence). V was pared by 2 bases and J by 0 bases, with 11 bases between. The receptor comes from a man aged 18 to 29 with acute or convalescent COVID-19. The sample taken for sequencing was peripheral blood. The J gene is TRBJ1-1, the V gene TRBV5-5; D remains ambiguous. The CDR3 sequence: CASSFIPGLNTEAFF. The CDR3 DNA reads TGTGCCAGCAGCTTTATCCCAGGTCTGAACACTGAAGCTTTCTTT.